Below are 2 T cell receptor beta chains sequenced from a single sample in a study of tissue T cells after allogeneic stem cell transplantation. The data were produced by immunoSEQ multiplex PCR, yet TCRdb's version contains in-frame clones alone and is incomplete. The sample shows 40,000 to 50,000 clones, 73% of them seen only once. The source material was sorted cells pooled from one or two spleens. These receptor sequences come from a pool of C57BL/6 mice in good health.

This clone occurred once. Gene names follow the mouse nomenclature. The observed sequence ends 1 residue before the CDR3 terminus, with the missing tail filled in from the germline J gene. Within the sample, other DNA sequences also encode this same CDR3. The chain carries TRBV19 and TRBJ2-1; TRBD2 aligns across 8 bases. V lost 4 bases and J lost 1; bases outside the gene matches: 1. The germline V gene has CDR1 FNHDT and CDR2 SITEND (reference sequence). There are 14 residues in the CDR3. CDR3: CASSRLGNYAEQFF. CDR3 DNA, as far as it was read: TGTGCCAGCAGTCGACTGGGGAACTATGCTGAGCAGTTC. The full variable domain, with the rest looked up from reference TRBV19 and TRBJ2-1, is GGIITQTPKFLIGQEGQKLTLKCQQNFNHDTMYWYRQDSGKGLRLIYYSITENDLQKGDLSEGYDASREKKSSFSLTVTSAQKNEMAVFLCASSRLGNYAEQFFGPGTRLTVL.

In the case of this clone: Germline and genes here are mouse. The read stops 1 residue short of the end of the CDR3; the missing end is completed from the germline J gene. This chain uses TRBV13-3 with TRBJ2-2, with D maybe TRBD2 (5 bases). Deletions cut 2 bases from V and 2 bases from J, with 7 bases between. The CDR3 totals 14 residues. CDR1 NNHDY and CDR2 SYVADS come from the germline V gene. The chain's CDR3 is CASSEAGNTGQLYF. CDR3 bases read: TGTGCCAGCAGTGAAGCTGGGAACACCGGGCAGCTCTAC.